The TCR beta chain under discussion was sequenced for a study of T cell responses to AZD1222 COVID-19 vaccine. The wider study: Pooling covered second doses at about 4 or about 12 weeks. General study results and limits: CD4 TCRs linked to vaccination spanned spike, dominating at 160-218 and 743-854. The donor group comprised mostly white British people and more females; the analysis possibly underestimated clonal diversity. Spike-specific TCR breadth and depth grew following two AZD1222 doses.

Sequenced by immunoSEQ multiplex PCR; TCRdb stores in-frame clones only, minus some. The data hold about 100,000 clones, with nearly 90% observed a single time. Comment on this clone: Antigen specificity is unknown.

Germline-derived CDR1 and CDR2 are SGHKS and YYEKEE (reference sequence). The trim removed 3 bases at V and 5 bases at J, leaving 5 bases unmatched. The CDR3 is made up of 15 amino acids. Sequenced material: peripheral blood, taken on day 0 of AZD1222 vaccination. The genes are TRBV5-5 and TRBJ1-6, with 7 bases matching TRBD1. This receptor was obtained from an adult in good health. The CDR3 reads CASSWGTADNSPLHF. CDR3 bases: TGTGCCAGCAGCTGGGGGACAGCCGATAATTCACCCCTCCACTTT.